The source of this TCR beta chain is a study of blood T cell repertoires in COVID-19. This CDR3 is 12 amino acids long. Germline assignment: CDR1 SGHTS and CDR2 YDEGEE. V lost 6 bases and J 0 bases, leaving 4 bases between the germline ends. Individuals drawn from some 25 US areas were about 18 to 100 years old. Sequencing was performed with immunoSEQ multiplex PCR; in TCRdb, only in-frame clones are kept and a portion is missing. Of 250,000 to 300,000 clones listed, 89% are singletons. The rearrangement links TRBV5-8 to TRBJ1-5; no definite D call. Sequencing input: PBMCs or T cells enriched from blood (not recorded which). This receptor was taken from a woman in her 40s who had recovered from COVID-19. The DNA for the CDR3 is TGTGCCAGCACCTATAGCAATCAGCCCCAGCATTTT. Translating it yields CASTYSNQPQHF. The variable domain in full, with the rest retrieved from reference TRBV5-8 and TRBJ1-5, is EAGVTQSPTHLIKTRGQQATLRCSPISGHTSVYWYQQALGLGLQFLLWYDEGEERNRGNFPPRFSGRQFPNYSSELNVNALELEDSALYLCASTYSNQPQHFGDGTRLSIL.